This TCR beta chain was identified during a study of identifying expanded T cells in peripheral blood. Study-wide findings and caveats: Across healthy donors, higher total template counts meant significantly greater approximately two-week count variance.

This CDR3 is 16 amino acids long. After removal of 0 bases from V and 3 bases from J, the junction contained 8 bases not matched to a gene. The germline CDR1 and CDR2 sequences are SGDLS and YYNGEE. To note about this clone: Its antigen is currently unknown.

Measured with immunoSEQ multiplex PCR; TCRdb has only the in-frame clones, and not every one. The sample includes about 82,000 clones, around 90% seen only once; the top ten take around 7%. During the collection period, no donor immune events like infections were recorded. This chain connects TRBV9 to TRBJ1-1; 7 nucleotides line up with TRBD1. This TCR came from a person aged 18 to 69 in good health. The sample taken for sequencing was blood. The CDR3 region has the DNA TGTGCCAGCAGCGTAGGAGGAATGGGACAGCACACTGAAGCTTTCTTT. Protein product: CASSVGGMGQHTEAFF.